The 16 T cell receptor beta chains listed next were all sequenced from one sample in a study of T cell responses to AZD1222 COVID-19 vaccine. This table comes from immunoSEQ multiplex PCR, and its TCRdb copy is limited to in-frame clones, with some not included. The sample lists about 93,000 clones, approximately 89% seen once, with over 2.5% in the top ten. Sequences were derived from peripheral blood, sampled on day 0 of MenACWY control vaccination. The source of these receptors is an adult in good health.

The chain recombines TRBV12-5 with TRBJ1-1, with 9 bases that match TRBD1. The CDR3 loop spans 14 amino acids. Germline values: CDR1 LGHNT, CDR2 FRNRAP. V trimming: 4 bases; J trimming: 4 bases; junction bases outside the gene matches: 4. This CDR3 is CASGWGQGITEAFF. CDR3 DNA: TGTGCTAGTGGTTGGGGACAGGGAATCACTGAAGCTTTCTTT.

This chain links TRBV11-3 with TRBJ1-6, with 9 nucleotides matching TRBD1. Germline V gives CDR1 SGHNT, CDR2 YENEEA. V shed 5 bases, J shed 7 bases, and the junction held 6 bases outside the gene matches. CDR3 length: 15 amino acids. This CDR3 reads CASSPGQGMNSPLHF. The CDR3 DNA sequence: TGTGCCAGCAGCCCCGGACAGGGGATGAATTCACCCCTCCACTTT.

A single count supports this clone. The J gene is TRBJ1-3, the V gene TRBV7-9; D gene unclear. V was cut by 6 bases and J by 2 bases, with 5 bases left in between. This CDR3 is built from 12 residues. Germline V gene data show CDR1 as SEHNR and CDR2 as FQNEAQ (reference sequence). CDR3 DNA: TGTGCCAGCAGTTTCCCTGGAAACACCATATATTTT. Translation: CASSFPGNTIYF. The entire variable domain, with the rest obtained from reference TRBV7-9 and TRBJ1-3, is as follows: DTGVSQNPRHKITKRGQNVTFRCDPISEHNRLYWYRQTLGQGPEFLTYFQNEAQLEKSRLLSDRFSAERPKGSFSTLEIQRTEQGDSAMYLCASSFPGNTIYFGEGSWLTVV.

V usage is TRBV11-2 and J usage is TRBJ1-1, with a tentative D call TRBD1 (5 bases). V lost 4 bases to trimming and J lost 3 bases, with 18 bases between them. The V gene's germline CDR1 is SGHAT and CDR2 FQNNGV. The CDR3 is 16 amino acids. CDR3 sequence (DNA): TGTGCCAGCAGCTCTGGGTGGGGCATGGGGGACACTGAAGCTTTCTTT. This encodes CASSSGWGMGDTEAFF. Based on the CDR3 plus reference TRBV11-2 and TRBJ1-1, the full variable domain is EAGVAQSPRYKIIEKRQSVAFWCNPISGHATLYWYQQILGQGPKLLIQFQNNGVVDDSQLPKDRFSAERLKGVDSTLKIQPAKLEDSAVYLCASSSGWGMGDTEAFFGQGTRLTVV.

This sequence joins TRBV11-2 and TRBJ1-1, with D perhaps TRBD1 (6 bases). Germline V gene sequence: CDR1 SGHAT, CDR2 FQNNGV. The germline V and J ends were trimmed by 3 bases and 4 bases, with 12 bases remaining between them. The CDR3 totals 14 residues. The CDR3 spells CASSFAGAATEAFF. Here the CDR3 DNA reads TGTGCCAGCAGCTTTGCGGGGGCGGCCACTGAAGCTTTCTTT.

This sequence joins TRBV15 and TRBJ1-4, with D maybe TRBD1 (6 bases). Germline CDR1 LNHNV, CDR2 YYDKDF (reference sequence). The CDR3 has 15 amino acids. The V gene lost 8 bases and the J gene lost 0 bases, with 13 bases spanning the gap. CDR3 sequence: CATAPTGATNEKLFF. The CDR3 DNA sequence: TGTGCCACCGCGCCGACAGGAGCAACTAATGAAAAACTGTTTTTT.

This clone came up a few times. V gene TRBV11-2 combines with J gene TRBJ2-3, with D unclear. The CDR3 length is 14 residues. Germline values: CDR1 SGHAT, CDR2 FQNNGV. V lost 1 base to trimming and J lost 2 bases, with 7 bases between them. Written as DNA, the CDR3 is TGTGCCAGCAGCTTAGTCGGCCTCACAGATACGCAGTATTTT. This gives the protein CASSLVGLTDTQYF.

The CDR3 sequence: CASSPPSSGYEQYF. For the CDR3, the DNA is TGTGCCAGCTCACCACCGTCTAGCGGTTACGAGCAGTACTTC. The chain uses TRBV18 and TRBJ2-7, with 7 bases lining up with TRBD2. The V segment lost 0 bases and the J segment 4 bases; nucleotides outside the gene matches: 3. CDR1 and CDR2 from the germline V gene are KGHSH and LQKENI. The CDR3 has 14 residues.

CDR3 in amino acids: CAISEDYAGTRGEQYF. CDR3 DNA: TGTGCCATCAGTGAGGACTACGCCGGGACACGTGGGGAGCAGTACTTC. The V call is TRBV10-3, the J call TRBJ2-7, with D maybe TRBD1 (6 bases). The CDR3 is 16 amino acids. V lost 2 bases to trimming and J lost 7 bases, with 21 bases between them. Germline CDR1 ENHRY, CDR2 SYGVKD.

The CDR3 DNA follows: TGTGCCAGTAGTCGAACCCAGGGGGCAGGCACTGAAGCTTTCTTT. This translates into CASSRTQGAGTEAFF. The chain combines TRBV19 with TRBJ1-1, with 8 bases lining up with TRBD1. Germline loops: CDR1 LNHDA, CDR2 SQIVND (reference sequence). Trimming at V came to 5 bases and at J to 4 bases, leaving 9 bases not matched to a gene. The CDR3 sequence is 15 residues long.

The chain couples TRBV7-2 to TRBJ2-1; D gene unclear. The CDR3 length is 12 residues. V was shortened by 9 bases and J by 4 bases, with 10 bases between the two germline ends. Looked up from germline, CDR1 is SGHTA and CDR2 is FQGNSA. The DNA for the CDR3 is TGTGCCAGTACCAAGACTTACAATGAGCAGTTCTTC. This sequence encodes CASTKTYNEQFF.

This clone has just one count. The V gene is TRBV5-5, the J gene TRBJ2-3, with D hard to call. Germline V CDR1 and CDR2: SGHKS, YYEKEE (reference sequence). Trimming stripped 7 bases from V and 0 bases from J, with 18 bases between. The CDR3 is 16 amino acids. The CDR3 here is CASGVLDSRSTDTQYF. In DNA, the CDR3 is TGTGCCAGCGGGGTTCTAGACTCCCGGAGCACAGATACGCAGTATTTT.

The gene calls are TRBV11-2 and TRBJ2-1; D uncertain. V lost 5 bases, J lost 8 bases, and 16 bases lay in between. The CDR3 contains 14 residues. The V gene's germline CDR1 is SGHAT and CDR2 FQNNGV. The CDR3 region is CASSPGRIKDEQFF. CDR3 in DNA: TGTGCCAGCAGCCCCGGCCGGATCAAGGATGAGCAGTTCTTC. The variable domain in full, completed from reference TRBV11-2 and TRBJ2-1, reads EAGVAQSPRYKIIEKRQSVAFWCNPISGHATLYWYQQILGQGPKLLIQFQNNGVVDDSQLPKDRFSAERLKGVDSTLKIQPAKLEDSAVYLCASSPGRIKDEQFFGPGTRLTVL.

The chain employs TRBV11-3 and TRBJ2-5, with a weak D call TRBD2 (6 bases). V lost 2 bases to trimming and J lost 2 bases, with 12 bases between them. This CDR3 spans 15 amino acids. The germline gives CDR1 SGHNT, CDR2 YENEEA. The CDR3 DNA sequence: TGTGCCAGCAGCTTACGGGGTAGCGGTCAAGAGACCCAGTACTTC. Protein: CASSLRGSGQETQYF. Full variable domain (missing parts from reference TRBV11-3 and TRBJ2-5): EAGVVQSPRYKIIEKKQPVAFWCNPISGHNTLYWYLQNLGQGPELLIRYENEEAVDDSQLPKDRFSAERLKGVDSTLKIQPAELGDSAVYLCASSLRGSGQETQYFGPGTRLLVL.

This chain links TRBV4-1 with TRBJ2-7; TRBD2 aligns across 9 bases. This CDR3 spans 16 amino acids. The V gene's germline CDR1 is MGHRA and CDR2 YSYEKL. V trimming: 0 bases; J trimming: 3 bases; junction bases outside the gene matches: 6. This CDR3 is CASSQDSASGVYEQYF. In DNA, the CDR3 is TGCGCCAGCAGCCAAGATAGCGCTAGCGGGGTCTACGAGCAGTACTTC.

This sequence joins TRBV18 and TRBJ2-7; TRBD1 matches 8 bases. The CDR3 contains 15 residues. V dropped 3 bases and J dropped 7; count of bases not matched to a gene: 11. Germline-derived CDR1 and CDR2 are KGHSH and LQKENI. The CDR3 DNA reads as TGTGCCAGCTCACCCCGCCAGCCAGGGGGCAGTGAGCAGTACTTC. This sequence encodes CASSPRQPGGSEQYF.